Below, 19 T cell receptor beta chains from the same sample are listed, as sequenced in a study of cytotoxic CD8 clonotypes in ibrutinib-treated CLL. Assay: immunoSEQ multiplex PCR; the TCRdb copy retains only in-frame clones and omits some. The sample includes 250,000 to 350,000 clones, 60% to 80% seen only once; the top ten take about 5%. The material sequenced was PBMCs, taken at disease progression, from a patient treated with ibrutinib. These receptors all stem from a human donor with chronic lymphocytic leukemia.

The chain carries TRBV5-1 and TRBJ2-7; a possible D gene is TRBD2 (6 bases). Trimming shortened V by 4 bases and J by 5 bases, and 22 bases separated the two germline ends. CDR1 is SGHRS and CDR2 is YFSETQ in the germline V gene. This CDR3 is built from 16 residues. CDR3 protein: CASSTTWGDRAHEQYF. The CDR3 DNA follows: TGCGCCAGCAGCACTACTTGGGGGGACCGAGCCCACGAGCAGTACTTC.

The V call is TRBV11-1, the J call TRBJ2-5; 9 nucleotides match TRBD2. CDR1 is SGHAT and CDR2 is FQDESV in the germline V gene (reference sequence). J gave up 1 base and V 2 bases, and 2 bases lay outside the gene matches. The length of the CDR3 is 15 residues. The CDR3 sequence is CASSLLAGPQETQYF. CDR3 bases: TGTGCCAGCAGCTTACTAGCGGGGCCCCAAGAGACCCAGTACTTC.

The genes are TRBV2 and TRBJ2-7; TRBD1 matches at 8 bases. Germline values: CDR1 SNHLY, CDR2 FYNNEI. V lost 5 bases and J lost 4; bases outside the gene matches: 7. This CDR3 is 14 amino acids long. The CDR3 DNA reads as TGTGCCAGCAGTTCCCAAGGACAGGGTTACGAGCAGTACTTC. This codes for CASSSQGQGYEQYF.

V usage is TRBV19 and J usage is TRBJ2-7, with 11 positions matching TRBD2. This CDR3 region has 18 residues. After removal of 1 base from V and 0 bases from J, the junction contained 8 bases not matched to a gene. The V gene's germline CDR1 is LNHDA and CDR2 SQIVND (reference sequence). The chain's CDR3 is CASSIAASGGPRSYEQYF. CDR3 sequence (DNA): TGTGCCAGTAGTATAGCCGCTAGCGGGGGGCCCCGCTCCTACGAGCAGTACTTC.

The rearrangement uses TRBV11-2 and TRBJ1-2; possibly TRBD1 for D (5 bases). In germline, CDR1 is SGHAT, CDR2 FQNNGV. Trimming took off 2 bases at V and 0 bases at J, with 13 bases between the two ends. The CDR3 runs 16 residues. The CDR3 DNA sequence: TGTGCCAGCAGCTTAAATTGGGGCCCCCCTAACTATGGCTACACCTTC. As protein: CASSLNWGPPNYGYTF.

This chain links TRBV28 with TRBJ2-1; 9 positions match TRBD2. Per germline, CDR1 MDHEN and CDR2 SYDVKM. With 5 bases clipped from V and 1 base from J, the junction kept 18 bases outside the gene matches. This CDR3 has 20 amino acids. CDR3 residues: CASSALIRRGGSRSYNEQFF. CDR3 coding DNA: TGTGCCAGCAGTGCCCTGATACGGCGGGGGGGGTCCCGTTCCTACAATGAGCAGTTCTTC.

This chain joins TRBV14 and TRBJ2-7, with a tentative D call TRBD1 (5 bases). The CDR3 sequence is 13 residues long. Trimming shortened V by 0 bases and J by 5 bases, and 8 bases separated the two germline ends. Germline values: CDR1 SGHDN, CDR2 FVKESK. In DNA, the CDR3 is TGTGCCAGCAGCCAAGATCAGGGCCACGAGCAGTACTTC. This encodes CASSQDQGHEQYF.

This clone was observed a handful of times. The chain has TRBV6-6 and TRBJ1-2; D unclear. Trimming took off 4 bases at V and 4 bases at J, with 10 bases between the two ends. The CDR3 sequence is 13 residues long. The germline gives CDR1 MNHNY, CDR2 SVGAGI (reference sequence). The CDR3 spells CASSSDTPYGYTF. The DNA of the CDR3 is TGTGCCAGCAGTTCCGACACTCCCTATGGCTACACCTTC.

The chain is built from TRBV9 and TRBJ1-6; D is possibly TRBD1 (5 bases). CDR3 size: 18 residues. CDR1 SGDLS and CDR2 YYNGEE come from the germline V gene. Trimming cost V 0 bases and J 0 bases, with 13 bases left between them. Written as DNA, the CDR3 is TGTGCCAGCAGCGTAGCCATCGGGGGAAGCTCCTATAATTCACCCCTCCACTTT. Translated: CASSVAIGGSSYNSPLHF.

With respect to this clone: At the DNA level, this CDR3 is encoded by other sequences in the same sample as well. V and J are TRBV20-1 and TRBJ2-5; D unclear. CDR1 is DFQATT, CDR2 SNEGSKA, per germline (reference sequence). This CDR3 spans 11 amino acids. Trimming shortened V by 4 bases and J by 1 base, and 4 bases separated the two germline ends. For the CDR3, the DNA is TGCAGTGCTACCAGCCAAGAGACCCAGTACTTC. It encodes CSATSQETQYF.

CDR3 bases: TGTGCCAGTAGTATAGGGGGTAGCGAGACCCAGTACTTC. Its translation: CASSIGGSETQYF. The chain is built from TRBV19 and TRBJ2-5; D gene ambiguous. Looked up from germline, CDR1 is LNHDA and CDR2 is SQIVND (reference sequence). The CDR3 is made up of 13 amino acids. V was shortened by 1 base and J by 5 bases, with 8 bases between the two germline ends.

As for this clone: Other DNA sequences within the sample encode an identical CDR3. In nucleotides, the CDR3 is TGTGCCAGCAGTCCTAGGACAGGGGCTAACTATGGCTACACCTTC. It yields the protein CASSPRTGANYGYTF. The chain is built from TRBV27 and TRBJ1-2; 9 bases are a match to TRBD1. Germline CDR1 reads MNHEY; CDR2 reads SMNVEV (reference sequence). The CDR3 covers 15 residues. J lost 0 bases, V lost 5 bases, and 4 bases had no gene match.

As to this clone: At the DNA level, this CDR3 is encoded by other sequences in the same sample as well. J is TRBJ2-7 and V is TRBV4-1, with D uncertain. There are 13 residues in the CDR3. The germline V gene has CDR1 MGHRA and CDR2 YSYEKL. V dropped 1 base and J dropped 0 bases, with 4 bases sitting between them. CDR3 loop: CASSQVSSYEQYF. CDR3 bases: TGCGCCAGCAGCCAAGTTAGCTCCTACGAGCAGTACTTC.

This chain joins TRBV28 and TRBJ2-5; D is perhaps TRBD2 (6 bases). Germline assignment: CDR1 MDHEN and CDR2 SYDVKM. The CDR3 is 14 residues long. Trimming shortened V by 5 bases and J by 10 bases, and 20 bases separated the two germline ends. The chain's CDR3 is CASSPGTAFEGQYF. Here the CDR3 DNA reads TGTGCCAGCAGTCCGGGGACTGCTTTCGAGGGCCAGTACTTC.

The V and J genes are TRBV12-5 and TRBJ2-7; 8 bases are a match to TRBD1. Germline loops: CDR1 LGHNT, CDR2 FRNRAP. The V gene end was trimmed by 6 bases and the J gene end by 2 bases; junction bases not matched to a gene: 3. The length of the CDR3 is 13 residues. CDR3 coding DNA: TGTGCTAGTGGCAGGGGGCGCCCCTACGAGCAGTACTTC. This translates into CASGRGRPYEQYF.

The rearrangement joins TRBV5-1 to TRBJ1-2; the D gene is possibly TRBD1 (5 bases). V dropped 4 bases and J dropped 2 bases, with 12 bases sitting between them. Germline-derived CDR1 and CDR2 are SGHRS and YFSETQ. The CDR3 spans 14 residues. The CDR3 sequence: CASSPVQGNYGYTF. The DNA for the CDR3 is TGCGCCAGCAGCCCCGTGCAGGGAAACTATGGCTACACCTTC.

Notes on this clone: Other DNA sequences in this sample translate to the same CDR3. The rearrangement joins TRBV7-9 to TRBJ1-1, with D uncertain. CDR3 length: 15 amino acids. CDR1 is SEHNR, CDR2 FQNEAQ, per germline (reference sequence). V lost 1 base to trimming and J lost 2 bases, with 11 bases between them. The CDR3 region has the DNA TGTGCCAGCAGCTTAGTTAGGCAGCTAAACACTGAAGCTTTCTTT. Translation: CASSLVRQLNTEAFF.

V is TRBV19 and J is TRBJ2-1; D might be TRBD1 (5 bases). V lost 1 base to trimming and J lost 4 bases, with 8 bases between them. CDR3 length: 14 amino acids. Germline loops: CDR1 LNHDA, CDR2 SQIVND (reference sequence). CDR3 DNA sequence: TGTGCCAGTAGTATAGCAGGGTTTTACAATGAGCAGTTCTTC. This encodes CASSIAGFYNEQFF.

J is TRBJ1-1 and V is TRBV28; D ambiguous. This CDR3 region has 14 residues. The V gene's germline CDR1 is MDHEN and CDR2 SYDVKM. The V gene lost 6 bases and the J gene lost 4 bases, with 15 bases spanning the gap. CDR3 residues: CASSPLRHATEAFF. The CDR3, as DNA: TGTGCCAGCAGCCCTCTTAGACACGCCACTGAAGCTTTCTTT.